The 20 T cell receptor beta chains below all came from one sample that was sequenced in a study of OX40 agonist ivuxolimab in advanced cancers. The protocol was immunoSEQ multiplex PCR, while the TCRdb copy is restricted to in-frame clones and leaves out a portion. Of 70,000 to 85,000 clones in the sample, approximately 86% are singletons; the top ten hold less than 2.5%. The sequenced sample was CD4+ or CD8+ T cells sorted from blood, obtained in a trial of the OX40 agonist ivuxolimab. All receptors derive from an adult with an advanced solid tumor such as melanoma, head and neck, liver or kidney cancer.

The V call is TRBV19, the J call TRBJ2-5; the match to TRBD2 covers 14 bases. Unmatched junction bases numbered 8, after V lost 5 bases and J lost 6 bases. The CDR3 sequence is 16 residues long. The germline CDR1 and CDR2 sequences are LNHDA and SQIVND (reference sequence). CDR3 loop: CASSPIGTSGGKTQYF. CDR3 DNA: TGTGCCAGTAGTCCAATCGGGACTAGCGGGGGTAAGACCCAGTACTTC.

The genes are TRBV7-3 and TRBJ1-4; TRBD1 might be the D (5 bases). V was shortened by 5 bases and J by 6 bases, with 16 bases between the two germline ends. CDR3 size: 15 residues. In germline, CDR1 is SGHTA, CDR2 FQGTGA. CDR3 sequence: CASSLRPQGDEKLFF. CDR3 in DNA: TGTGCCAGCAGCCTCAGACCGCAAGGGGATGAAAAACTGTTTTTT. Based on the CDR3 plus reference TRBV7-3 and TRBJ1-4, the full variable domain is GAGVSQTPSNKVTEKGKYVELRCDPISGHTALYWYRQSLGQGPEFLIYFQGTGAADDSGLPNDRFFAVRPEGSVSTLKIQRTERGDSAVYLCASSLRPQGDEKLFFGSGTQLSVL.

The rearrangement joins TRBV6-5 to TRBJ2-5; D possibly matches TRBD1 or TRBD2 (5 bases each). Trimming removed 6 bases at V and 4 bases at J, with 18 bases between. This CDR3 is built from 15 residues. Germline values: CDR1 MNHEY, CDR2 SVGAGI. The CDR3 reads CASSRVGPGRETQYF. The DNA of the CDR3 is TGTGCCAGCAGCCGCGTGGGGCCGGGAAGAGAGACCCAGTACTTC.

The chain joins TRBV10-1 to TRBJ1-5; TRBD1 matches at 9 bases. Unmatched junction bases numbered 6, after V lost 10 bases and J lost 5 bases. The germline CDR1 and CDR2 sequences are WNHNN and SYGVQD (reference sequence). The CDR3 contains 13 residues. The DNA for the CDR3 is TGCGCCACCTCGGACAGGGGCGATCAGCCCCAGCATTTT. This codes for CATSDRGDQPQHF.

The CDR3 loop reads CASKAGSSTDTQYF. CDR3 sequence (DNA): TGCGCCAGCAAGGCGGGGTCTAGCACAGATACGCAGTATTTT. V usage is TRBV5-1 and J usage is TRBJ2-3, with a possible D match to TRBD2 (6 bases). The CDR3 runs 14 residues. Germline lookup yields CDR1 SGHRS and CDR2 YFSETQ. V lost 6 bases and J 0 bases, leaving 11 bases between the germline ends.

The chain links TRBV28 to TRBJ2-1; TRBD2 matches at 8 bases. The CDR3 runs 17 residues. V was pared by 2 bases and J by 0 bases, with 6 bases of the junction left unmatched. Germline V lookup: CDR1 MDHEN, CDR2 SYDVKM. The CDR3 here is CASSLPLAGGSYNEQFF. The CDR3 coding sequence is TGTGCCAGCAGTTTACCACTCGCGGGGGGCTCCTACAATGAGCAGTTCTTC.

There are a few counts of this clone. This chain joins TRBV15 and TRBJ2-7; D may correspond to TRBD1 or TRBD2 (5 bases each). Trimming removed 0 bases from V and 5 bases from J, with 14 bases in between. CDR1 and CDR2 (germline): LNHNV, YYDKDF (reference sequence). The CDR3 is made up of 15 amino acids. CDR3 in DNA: TGTGCCACCAGCAGAGACAGGGACCCTGGGCACGAGCAGTACTTC. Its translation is CATSRDRDPGHEQYF.

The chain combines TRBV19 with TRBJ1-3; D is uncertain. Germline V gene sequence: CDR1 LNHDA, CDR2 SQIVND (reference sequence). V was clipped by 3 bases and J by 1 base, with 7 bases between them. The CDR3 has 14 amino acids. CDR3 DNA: TGTGCCAGTAGTATTCCGGGTTCTGGAAACACCATATATTTT. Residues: CASSIPGSGNTIYF.

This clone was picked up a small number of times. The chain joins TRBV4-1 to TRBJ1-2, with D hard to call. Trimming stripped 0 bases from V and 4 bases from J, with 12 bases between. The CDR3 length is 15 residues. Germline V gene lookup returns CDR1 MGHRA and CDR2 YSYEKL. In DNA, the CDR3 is TGCGCCAGCAGCCAAGACGGGCAGGCACTCTATGGCTACACCTTC. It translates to CASSQDGQALYGYTF.

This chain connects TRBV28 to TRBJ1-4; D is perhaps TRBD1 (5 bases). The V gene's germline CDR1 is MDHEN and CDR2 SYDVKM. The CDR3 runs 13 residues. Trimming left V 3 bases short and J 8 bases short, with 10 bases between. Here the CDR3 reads CASSFGDGEKLFF. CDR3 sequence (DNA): TGTGCCAGCAGTTTTGGGGACGGCGAAAAACTGTTTTTT. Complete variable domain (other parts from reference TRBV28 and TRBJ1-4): DVKVTQSSRYLVKRTGEKVFLECVQDMDHENMFWYRQDPGLGLRLIYFSYDVKMKEKGDIPEGYSVSREKKERFSLILESASTNQTSMYLCASSFGDGEKLFFGSGTQLSVL.

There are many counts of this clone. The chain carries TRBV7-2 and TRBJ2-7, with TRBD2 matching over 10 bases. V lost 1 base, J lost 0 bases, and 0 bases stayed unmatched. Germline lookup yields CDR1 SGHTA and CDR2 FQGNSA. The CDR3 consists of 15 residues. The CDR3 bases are TGTGCCAGCAGCTTAGGGACTAGCGGCTCCTACGAGCAGTACTTC. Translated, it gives CASSLGTSGSYEQYF.

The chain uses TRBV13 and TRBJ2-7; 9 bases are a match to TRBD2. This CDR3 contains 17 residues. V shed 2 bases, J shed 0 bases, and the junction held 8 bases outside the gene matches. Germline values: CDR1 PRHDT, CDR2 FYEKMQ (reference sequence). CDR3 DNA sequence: TGTGCCAGCAGCTTATCGCGGACTAGCGCACGCTCCTACGAGCAGTACTTC. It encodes CASSLSRTSARSYEQYF.

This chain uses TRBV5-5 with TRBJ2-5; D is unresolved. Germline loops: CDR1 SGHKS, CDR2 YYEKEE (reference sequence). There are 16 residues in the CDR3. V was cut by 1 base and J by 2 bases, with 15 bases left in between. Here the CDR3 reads CASSLFPGLSQETQYF. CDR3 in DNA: TGTGCCAGCAGCTTGTTCCCGGGTCTATCTCAAGAGACCCAGTACTTC.

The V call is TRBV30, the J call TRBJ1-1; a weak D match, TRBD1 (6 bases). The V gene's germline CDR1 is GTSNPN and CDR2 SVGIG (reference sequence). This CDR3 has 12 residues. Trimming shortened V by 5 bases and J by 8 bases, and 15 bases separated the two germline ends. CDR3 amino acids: CAWGRNRVEAFF. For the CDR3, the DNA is TGTGCCTGGGGTCGGAACAGGGTAGAAGCTTTCTTT. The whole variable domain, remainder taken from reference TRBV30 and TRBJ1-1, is SQTIHQWPATLVQPVGSPLSLECTVEGTSNPNLYWYRQAAGRGLQLLFYSVGIGQISSEVPQNLSASRPQDRQFILSSKKLLLSDSGFYLCAWGRNRVEAFFGQGTRLTVV.

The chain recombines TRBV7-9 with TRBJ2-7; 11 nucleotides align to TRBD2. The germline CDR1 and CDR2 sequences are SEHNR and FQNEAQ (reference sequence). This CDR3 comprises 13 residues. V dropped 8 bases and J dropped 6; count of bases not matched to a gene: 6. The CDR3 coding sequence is TGTGCCAGCCCACTAGCGGGAGTATCCGAGCAGTACTTC. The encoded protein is CASPLAGVSEQYF. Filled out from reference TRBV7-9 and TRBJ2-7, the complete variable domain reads DTGVSQNPRHKITKRGQNVTFRCDPISEHNRLYWYRQTLGQGPEFLTYFQNEAQLEKSRLLSDRFSAERPKGSFSTLEIQRTEQGDSAMYLCASPLAGVSEQYFGPGTRLTVT.

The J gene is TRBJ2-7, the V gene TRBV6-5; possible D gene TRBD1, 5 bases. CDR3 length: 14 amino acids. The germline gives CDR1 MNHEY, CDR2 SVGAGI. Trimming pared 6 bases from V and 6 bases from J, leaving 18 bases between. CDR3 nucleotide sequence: TGTGCCAGCAGCCCAGGGATCCCCCGTTCCGAGCAGTACTTC. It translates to CASSPGIPRSEQYF.

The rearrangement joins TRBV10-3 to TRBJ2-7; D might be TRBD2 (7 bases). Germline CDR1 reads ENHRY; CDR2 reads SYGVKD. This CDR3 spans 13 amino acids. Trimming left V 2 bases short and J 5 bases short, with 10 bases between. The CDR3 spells CAISERGGNEQYF. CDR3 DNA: TGTGCCATCAGTGAGAGGGGGGGTAACGAGCAGTACTTC.

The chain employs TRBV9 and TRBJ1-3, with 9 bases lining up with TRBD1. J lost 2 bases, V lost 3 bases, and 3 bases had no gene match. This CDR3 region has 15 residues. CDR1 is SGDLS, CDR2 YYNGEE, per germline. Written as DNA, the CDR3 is TGTGCCAGCAGCGCGGGGACAGGGACTGGAAACACCATATATTTT. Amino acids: CASSAGTGTGNTIYF.

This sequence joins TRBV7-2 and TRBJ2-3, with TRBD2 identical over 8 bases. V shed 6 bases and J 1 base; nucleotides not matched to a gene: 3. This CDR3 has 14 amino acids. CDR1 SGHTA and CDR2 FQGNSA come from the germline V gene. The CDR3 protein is CASSSSGGTDTQYF. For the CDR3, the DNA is TGTGCCAGCAGTAGTAGCGGGGGCACAGATACGCAGTATTTT. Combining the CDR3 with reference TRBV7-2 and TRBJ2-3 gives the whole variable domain GAGVSQSPSNKVTEKGKDVELRCDPISGHTALYWYRQSLGQGLEFLIYFQGNSAPDKSGLPSDRFSAERTGGSVSTLTIQRTQQEDSAVYLCASSSSGGTDTQYFGPGTRLTVL.

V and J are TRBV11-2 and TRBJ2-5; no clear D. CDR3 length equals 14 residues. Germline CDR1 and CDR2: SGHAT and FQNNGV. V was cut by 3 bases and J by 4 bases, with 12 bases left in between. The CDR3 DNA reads TGTGCCAGCAGCTTGGGCCGAAACGTAGAGACCCAGTACTTC. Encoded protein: CASSLGRNVETQYF.